This T cell receptor (beta chain) was obtained from a study of blood T cell repertoires in COVID-19. Trimming shortened V by 5 bases and J by 0 bases, and 6 bases separated the two germline ends. Germline CDR1 and CDR2: SNHLY and FYNNEI. CDR3 length: 13 amino acids. Profiling relied on immunoSEQ multiplex PCR, and the TCRdb table lists in-frame clones only, not all of them. The sample records some 160,000 clones, approximately 84% being singletons. The sequencing sample was made of peripheral blood. The clonotype comes from an elderly woman with acute or convalescent COVID-19. The rearrangement uses TRBV2 and TRBJ2-3; possible D gene TRBD2, 5 bases. The CDR3 nucleotides read TGTGCCAGCAGTCGGACTAGCACAGATACGCAGTATTTT. This sequence encodes CASSRTSTDTQYF.